This T cell receptor beta chain was sequenced during a study of PD-1 blockade in classical Hodgkin lymphoma. Study context: Intravenous infusions of nivolumab 3 mg/kg reached patients every 2 weeks. Findings and caveats of the study: Diversity similar to that of newly diagnosed patients was seen at baseline in complete responders.

Each patient's relapse followed autologous stem cell transplantation, and brentuximab vedotin exposure varied. Measured with immunoSEQ multiplex PCR; TCRdb has only the in-frame clones, and not every one. The sample consists of 55,000 to 80,000 clones, 85% to 95% of them appearing once. The germline V gene encodes CDR1 MDHEN and CDR2 SYDVKM. V lost 3 bases, J lost 4 bases, and 17 bases stayed unmatched. This CDR3 region has 19 residues. Concerning this clone itself: The target antigen is unknown.

Sequenced here: peripheral blood mononuclear cells (PBMCs), sampled at baseline. The source of this sequence is a human donor with classical Hodgkin lymphoma. J is TRBJ2-5 and V is TRBV28; 10 nucleotides match TRBD2. This CDR3 is CASSLEGAIPSGSRETQYF. The CDR3 DNA sequence: TGTGCCAGCAGTTTGGAGGGCGCGATCCCTAGCGGGAGTCGAGAGACCCAGTACTTC.